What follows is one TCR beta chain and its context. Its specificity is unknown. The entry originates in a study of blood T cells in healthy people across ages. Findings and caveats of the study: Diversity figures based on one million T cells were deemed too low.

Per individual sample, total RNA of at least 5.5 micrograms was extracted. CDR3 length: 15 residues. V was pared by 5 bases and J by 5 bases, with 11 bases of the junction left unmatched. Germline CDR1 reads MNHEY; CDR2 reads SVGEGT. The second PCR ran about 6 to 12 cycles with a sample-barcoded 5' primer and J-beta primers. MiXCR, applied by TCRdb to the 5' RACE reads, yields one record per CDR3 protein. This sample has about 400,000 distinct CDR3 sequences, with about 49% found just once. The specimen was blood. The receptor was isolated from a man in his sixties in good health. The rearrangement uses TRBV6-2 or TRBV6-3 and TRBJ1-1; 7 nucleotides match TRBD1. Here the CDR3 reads CASSLRQGGVTEAFF. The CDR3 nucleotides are TGTGCCAGCAGTCTCCGACAGGGAGGGGTGACTGAAGCTTTCTTT.